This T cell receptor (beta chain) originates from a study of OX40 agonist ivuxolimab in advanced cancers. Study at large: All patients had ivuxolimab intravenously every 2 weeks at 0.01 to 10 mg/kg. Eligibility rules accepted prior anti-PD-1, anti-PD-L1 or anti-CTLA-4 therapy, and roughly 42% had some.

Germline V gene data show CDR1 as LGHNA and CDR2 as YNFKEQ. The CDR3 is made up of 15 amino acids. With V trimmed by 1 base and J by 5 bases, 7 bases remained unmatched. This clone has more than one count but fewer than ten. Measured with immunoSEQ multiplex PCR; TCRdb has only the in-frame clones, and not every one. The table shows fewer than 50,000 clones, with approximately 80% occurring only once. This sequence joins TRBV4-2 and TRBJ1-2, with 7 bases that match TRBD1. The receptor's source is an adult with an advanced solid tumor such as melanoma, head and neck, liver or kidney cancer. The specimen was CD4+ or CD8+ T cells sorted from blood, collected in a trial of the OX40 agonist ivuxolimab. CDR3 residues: CASSQAWDREYGYTF. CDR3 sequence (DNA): TGTGCCAGCAGCCAAGCTTGGGACAGAGAATATGGCTACACCTTC.